This T cell receptor (beta chain) was recorded in a study of beta chain features in type 1 diabetes. This clone appeared once. CDR3 length: 12 residues. Between the trimmed V and J ends, which lost 2 bases and 9 bases, there was a span of 11 bases. Per germline, CDR1 GTSNPN and CDR2 SVGIG (reference sequence). Expressed TCRB transcripts were sequenced after all isolated RNA was converted to cDNA. Here immunoSEQ multiplex PCR was the method, and the copy in TCRdb shows in-frame clones only, minus some. The repertoire holds approximately 40,000 clones, about half seen once, with about 0.24% in the top ten.

The gene calls are TRBV30 and TRBJ2-1, with D hard to call. The receptor comes from a young woman in good health. Input material: stem cell memory CD4+ T cells from blood. The DNA of the CDR3 is TGTGCCTGGAGTTCCTCCTACCCTGAGCAGTTCTTC. Residues: CAWSSSYPEQFF.